This TCR beta chain was retrieved from a study of blood T cell repertoires in COVID-19. At the level of the study: Collection of acute and convalescent COVID-19 samples took place in the United States, Italy and Spain. Sources were T cells, B-cell-depleted T cells, or PBMCs; the material itself was cDNA or gDNA.

Germline V gives CDR1 LNHDA, CDR2 SQIVND (reference sequence). Germline trimming cut 4 bases from V and 5 bases from J; bases unmatched to any gene: 2. CDR3 length equals 13 residues. In the original analysis: Reference gene primer amplification gave estimated nucleated cell counts. Repertoires were generated with immunoSEQ multiplex PCR, while TCRdb's copy carries only in-frame clones and drops some. That table is the source of V, J and clone size, and D and trimming were worked out from the DNA. This sample carries roughly 100,000 clones, 88% of them seen once, and the ten largest clones take about 3%.

The TCR was taken from a human donor in a cohort sampled during active COVID-19. The chain recombines TRBV19 with TRBJ2-7; 10 nucleotides line up with TRBD1. The sample was peripheral blood. CDR3 loop: CASSRQGADEQYF. The CDR3 nucleotides read TGTGCCAGTAGTAGACAGGGGGCGGACGAGCAGTACTTC. Full variable domain (remainder filled in from reference TRBV19 and TRBJ2-7): DGGITQSPKYLFRKEGQNVTLSCEQNLNHDAMYWYRQDPGQGLRLIYYSQIVNDFQKGDIAEGYSVSREKKESFPLTVTSAQKNPTAFYLCASSRQGADEQYFGPGTRLTVT.